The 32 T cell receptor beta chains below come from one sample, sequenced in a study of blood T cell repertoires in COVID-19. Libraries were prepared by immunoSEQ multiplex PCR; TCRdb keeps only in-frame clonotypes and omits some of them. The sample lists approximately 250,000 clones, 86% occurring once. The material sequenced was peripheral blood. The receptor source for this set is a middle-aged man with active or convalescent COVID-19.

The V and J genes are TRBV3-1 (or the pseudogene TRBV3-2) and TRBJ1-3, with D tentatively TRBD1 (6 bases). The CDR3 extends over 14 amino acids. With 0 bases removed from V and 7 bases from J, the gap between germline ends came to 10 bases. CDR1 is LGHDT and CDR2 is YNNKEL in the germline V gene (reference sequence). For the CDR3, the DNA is TGTGCCAGCAGCCAAGATAGGGGGAGCAACACCATATATTTT. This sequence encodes CASSQDRGSNTIYF.

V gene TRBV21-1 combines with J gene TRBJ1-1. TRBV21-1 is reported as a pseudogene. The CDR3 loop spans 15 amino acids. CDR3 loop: CASSKRPGGAEEAFF. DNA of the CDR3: TGTGCCAGCAGCAAAAGGCCCGGAGGGGCTGAAGAAGCTTTCTTT.

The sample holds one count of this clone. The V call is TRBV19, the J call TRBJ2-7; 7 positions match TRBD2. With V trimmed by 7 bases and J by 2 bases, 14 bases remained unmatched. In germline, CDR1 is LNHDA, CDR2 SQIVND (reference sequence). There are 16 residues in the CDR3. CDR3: CASTAFGGSKAYEQYF. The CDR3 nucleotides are TGTGCCAGTACCGCCTTCGGGGGGTCCAAGGCCTACGAGCAGTACTTC.

The CDR3 DNA is TGTGCCAGTAGTATGGTGAGCGGGCCGACCAATGAGCAGTTCTTC. It translates to CASSMVSGPTNEQFF. The rearrangement joins TRBV19 to TRBJ2-1; possibly TRBD2 for D (6 bases). CDR1 and CDR2 from the germline V gene are LNHDA and SQIVND (reference sequence). The CDR3 is made up of 15 amino acids. V was cut by 3 bases and J by 6 bases, with 15 bases left in between. The whole variable domain, remainder taken from reference TRBV19 and TRBJ2-1, is DGGITQSPKYLFRKEGQNVTLSCEQNLNHDAMYWYRQDPGQGLRLIYYSQIVNDFQKGDIAEGYSVSREKKESFPLTVTSAQKNPTAFYLCASSMVSGPTNEQFFGPGTRLTVL.

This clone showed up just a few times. CDR3 region: CASSLTGTGGMNTEAFF. CDR3 sequence (DNA): TGTGCCAGCAGCTTGACCGGGACAGGGGGGATGAACACTGAAGCTTTCTTT. The J gene is TRBJ1-1, the V gene TRBV13; 11 nucleotides align to TRBD1. The ends lost 3 bases at V and 0 bases at J; junction bases unmatched: 6. Germline V gene sequence: CDR1 PRHDT, CDR2 FYEKMQ (reference sequence). The CDR3 length is 17 residues.

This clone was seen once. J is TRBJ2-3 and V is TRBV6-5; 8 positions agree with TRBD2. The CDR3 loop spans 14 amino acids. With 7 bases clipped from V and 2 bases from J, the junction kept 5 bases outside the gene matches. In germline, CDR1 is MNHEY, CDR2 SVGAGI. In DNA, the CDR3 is TGTGCCAGCACCCAGCGGGGGTACACAGATACGCAGTATTTT. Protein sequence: CASTQRGYTDTQYF.

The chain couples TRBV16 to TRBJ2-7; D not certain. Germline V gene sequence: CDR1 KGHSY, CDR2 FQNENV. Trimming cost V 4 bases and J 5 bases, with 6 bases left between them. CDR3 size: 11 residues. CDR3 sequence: CASSPQDEQYF. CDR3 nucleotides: TGTGCCAGCAGCCCTCAGGACGAGCAGTACTTC. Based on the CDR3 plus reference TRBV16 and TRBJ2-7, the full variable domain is GEEVAQTPKHLVRGEGQKAKLYCAPIKGHSYVFWYQQVLKNEFKFLISFQNENVFDETGMPKERFSAKCLPNSPCSLEIQATKLEDSAVYFCASSPQDEQYFGPGTRLTVT.

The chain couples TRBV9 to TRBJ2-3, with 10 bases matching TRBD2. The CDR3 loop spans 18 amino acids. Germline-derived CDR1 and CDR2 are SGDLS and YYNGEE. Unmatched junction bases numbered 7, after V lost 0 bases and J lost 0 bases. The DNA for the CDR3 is TGTGCCAGCAGCGTAGGGGCTAGCGGGAGCTCTAGCACAGATACGCAGTATTTT. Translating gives CASSVGASGSSSTDTQYF.

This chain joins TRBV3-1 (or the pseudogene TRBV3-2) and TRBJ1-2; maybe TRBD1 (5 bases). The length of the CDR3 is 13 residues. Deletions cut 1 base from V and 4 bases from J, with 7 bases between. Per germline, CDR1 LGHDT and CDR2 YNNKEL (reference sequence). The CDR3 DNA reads TGTGCCAGCAGCCAAGGGGGCCTCTATGGCTACACCTTC. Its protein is CASSQGGLYGYTF.

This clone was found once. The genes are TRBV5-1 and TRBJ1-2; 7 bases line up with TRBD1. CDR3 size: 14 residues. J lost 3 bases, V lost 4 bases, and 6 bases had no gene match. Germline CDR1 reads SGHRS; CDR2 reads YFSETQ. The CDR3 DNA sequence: TGCGCCAGCAGCAGGCTCGACAGGGACTATGGCTACACCTTC. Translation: CASSRLDRDYGYTF.

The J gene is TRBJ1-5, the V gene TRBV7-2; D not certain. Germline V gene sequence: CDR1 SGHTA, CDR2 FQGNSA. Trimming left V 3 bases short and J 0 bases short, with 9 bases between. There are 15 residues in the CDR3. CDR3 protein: CASSLGPYSNQPQHF. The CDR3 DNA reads TGTGCCAGCAGCTTGGGCCCCTATAGCAATCAGCCCCAGCATTTT.

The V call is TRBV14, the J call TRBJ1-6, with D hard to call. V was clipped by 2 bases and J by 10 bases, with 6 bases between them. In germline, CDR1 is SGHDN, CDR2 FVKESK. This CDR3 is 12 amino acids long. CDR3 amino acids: CASSQTRSPLHF. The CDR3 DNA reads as TGTGCCAGCAGCCAAACACGATCACCCCTCCACTTT.

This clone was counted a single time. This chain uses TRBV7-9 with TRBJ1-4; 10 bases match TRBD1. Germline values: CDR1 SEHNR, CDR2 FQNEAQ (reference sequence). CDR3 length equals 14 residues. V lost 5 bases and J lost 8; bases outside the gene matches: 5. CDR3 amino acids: CASSRDRGREKLFF. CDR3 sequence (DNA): TGTGCCAGCAGCCGTGACAGGGGGCGCGAAAAACTGTTTTTT.

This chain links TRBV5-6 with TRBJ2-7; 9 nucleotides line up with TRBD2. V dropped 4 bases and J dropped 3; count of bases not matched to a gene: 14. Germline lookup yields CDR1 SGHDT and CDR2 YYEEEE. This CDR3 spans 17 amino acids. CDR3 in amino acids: CASSEDLGLAGYYEQYF. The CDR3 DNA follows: TGTGCCAGCAGCGAAGACCTAGGGCTAGCGGGATACTACGAGCAGTACTTC.

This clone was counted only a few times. CDR3 amino acids: CASSYRGPQETQYF. The CDR3 DNA reads as TGTGCCAGCAGTTACCGCGGGCCACAAGAGACCCAGTACTTC. This chain uses TRBV6-6 with TRBJ2-5, with a tentative D call TRBD2 (5 bases). CDR1 is MNHNY, CDR2 SVGAGI, per germline (reference sequence). The CDR3 extends over 14 amino acids. The V gene lost 2 bases and the J gene lost 2 bases, with 9 bases spanning the gap.

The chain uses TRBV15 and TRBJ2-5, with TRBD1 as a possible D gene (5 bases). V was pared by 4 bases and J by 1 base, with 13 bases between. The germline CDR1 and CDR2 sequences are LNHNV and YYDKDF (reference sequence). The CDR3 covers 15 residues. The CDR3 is CATSKGATLQETQYF. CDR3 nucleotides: TGTGCCACCAGCAAAGGGGCGACACTCCAAGAGACCCAGTACTTC.

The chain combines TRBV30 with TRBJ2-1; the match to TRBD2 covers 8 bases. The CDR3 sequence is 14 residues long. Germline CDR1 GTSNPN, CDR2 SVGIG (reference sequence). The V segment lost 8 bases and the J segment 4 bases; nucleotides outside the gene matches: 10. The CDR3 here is CAAGTSGAYNEQFF. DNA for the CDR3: TGTGCCGCCGGAACTAGCGGAGCTTACAATGAGCAGTTCTTC.

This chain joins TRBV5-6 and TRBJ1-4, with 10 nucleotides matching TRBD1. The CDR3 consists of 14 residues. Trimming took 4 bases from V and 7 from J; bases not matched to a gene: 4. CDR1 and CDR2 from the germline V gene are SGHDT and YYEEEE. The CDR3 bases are TGTGCCAGCAGCCTTGGGACAGGGGTTGAAAAACTGTTTTTT. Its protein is CASSLGTGVEKLFF.

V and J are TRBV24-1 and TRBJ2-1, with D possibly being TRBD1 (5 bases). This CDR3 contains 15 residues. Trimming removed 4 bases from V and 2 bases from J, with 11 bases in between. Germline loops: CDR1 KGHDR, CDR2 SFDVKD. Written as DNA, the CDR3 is TGTGCCACCAGTGAGCAGACAGAGGCCTACAATGAGCAGTTCTTC. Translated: CATSEQTEAYNEQFF.

The CDR3 loop is CASSSGGRSEKLFF. For the CDR3, the DNA is TGTGCCAGCAGCTCAGGGGGCAGGAGTGAAAAACTGTTTTTT. This rearrangement joins TRBV7-9 to TRBJ1-4; 8 bases fit TRBD1. The CDR3 runs 14 residues. The V gene's germline CDR1 is SEHNR and CDR2 FQNEAQ (reference sequence). Losses at the gene ends were 4 bases for V and 7 bases for J; bases not matched to a gene: 5.

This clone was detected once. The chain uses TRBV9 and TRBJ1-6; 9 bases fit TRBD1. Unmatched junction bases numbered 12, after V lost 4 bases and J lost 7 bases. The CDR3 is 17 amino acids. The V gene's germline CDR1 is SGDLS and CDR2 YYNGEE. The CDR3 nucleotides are TGTGCCAGCAGCTCAGACGGGACAGGGTTCGGCAATTCACCCCTCCACTTT. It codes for CASSSDGTGFGNSPLHF. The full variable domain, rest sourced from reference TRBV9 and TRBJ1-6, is DSGVTQTPKHLITATGQRVTLRCSPRSGDLSVYWYQQSLDQGLQFLIQYYNGEERAKGNILERFSAQQFPDLHSELNLSSLELGDSALYFCASSSDGTGFGNSPLHFGNGTRLTVT.

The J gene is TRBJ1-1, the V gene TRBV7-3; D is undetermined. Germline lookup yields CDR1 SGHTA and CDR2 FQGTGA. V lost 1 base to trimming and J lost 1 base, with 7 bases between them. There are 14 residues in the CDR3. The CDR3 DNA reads TGTGCCAGCAGCTTAAGAGGATGGAACACTGAAGCTTTCTTT. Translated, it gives CASSLRGWNTEAFF.

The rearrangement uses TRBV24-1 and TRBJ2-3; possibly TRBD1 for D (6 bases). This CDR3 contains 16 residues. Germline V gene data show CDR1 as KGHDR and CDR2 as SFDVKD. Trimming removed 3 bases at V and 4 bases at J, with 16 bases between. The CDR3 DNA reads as TGTGCCACCAGTGATCCCCAGACAGGTAGGGCAGATACGCAGTATTTT. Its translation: CATSDPQTGRADTQYF.

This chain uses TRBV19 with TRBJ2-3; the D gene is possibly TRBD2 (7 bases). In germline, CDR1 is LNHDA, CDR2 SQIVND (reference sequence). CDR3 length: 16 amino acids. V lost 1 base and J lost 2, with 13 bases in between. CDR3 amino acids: CASSIGRGGNTDTQYF. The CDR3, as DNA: TGTGCCAGTAGTATAGGAAGGGGGGGGAACACAGATACGCAGTATTTT. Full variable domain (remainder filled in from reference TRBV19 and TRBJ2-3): DGGITQSPKYLFRKEGQNVTLSCEQNLNHDAMYWYRQDPGQGLRLIYYSQIVNDFQKGDIAEGYSVSREKKESFPLTVTSAQKNPTAFYLCASSIGRGGNTDTQYFGPGTRLTVL.

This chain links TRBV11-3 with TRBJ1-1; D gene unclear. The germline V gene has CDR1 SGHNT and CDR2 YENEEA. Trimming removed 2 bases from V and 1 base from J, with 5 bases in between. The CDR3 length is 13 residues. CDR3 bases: TGTGCCAGCAGCTTACTGAGGAACACTGAAGCTTTCTTT. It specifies CASSLLRNTEAFF.

The CDR3 DNA reads as TGTGCCACCAGTGTGGGACAGGGGGCGGGTCAGCCCCAGCATTTT. It yields the protein CATSVGQGAGQPQHF. This rearrangement joins TRBV24-1 to TRBJ1-5; 12 bases align to TRBD1. J lost 6 bases, V lost 5 bases, and 4 bases had no gene match. CDR1 and CDR2 (germline): KGHDR, SFDVKD. This CDR3 spans 15 amino acids.

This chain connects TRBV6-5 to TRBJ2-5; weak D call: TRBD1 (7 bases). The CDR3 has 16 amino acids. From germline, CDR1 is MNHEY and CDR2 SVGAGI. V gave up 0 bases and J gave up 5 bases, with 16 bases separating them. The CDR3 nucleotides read TGTGCCAGCAGTTACTCGATTGGAGGGGGCGGGGAGACCCAGTACTTC. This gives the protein CASSYSIGGGGETQYF.

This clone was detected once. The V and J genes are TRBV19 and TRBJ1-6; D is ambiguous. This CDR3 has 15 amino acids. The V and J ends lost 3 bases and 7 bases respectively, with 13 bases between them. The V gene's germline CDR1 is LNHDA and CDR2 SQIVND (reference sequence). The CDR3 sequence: CASSIGRIGNSPLHF. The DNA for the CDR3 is TGTGCCAGTAGTATCGGCAGGATTGGAAATTCACCCCTCCACTTT. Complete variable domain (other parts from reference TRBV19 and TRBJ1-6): DGGITQSPKYLFRKEGQNVTLSCEQNLNHDAMYWYRQDPGQGLRLIYYSQIVNDFQKGDIAEGYSVSREKKESFPLTVTSAQKNPTAFYLCASSIGRIGNSPLHFGNGTRLTVT.

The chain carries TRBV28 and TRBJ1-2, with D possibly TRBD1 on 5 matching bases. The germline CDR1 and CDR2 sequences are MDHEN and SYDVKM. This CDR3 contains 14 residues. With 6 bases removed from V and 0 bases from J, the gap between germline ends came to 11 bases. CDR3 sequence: CASRQGRANYGYTF. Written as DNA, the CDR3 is TGTGCCAGCAGGCAGGGCCGCGCTAACTATGGCTACACCTTC.

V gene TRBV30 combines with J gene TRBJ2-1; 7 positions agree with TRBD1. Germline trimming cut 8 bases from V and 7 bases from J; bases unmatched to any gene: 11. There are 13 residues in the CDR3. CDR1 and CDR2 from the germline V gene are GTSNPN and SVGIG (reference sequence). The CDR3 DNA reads TGTGCCAGGAAGGGACAGAGTAAGAATGAGCAGTTCTTC. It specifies CARKGQSKNEQFF. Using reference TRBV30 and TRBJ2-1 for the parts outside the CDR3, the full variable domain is SQTIHQWPATLVQPVGSPLSLECTVEGTSNPNLYWYRQAAGRGLQLLFYSVGIGQISSEVPQNLSASRPQDRQFILSSKKLLLSDSGFYLCARKGQSKNEQFFGPGTRLTVL.

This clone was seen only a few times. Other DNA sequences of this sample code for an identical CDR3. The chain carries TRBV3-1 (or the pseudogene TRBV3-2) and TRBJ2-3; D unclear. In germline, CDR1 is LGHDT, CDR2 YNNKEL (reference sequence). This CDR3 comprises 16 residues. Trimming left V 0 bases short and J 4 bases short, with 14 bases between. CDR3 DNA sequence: TGTGCCAGCAGCCAAGAATCCGGAACTGGAGCAGATACGCAGTATTTT. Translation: CASSQESGTGADTQYF.

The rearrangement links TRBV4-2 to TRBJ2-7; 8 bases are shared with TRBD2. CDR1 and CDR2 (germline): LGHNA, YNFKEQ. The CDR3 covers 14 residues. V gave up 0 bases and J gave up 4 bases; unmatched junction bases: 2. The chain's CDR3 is CASSQEPSGYEQYF. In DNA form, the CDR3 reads TGTGCCAGCAGCCAAGAACCTAGCGGGTACGAGCAGTACTTC.